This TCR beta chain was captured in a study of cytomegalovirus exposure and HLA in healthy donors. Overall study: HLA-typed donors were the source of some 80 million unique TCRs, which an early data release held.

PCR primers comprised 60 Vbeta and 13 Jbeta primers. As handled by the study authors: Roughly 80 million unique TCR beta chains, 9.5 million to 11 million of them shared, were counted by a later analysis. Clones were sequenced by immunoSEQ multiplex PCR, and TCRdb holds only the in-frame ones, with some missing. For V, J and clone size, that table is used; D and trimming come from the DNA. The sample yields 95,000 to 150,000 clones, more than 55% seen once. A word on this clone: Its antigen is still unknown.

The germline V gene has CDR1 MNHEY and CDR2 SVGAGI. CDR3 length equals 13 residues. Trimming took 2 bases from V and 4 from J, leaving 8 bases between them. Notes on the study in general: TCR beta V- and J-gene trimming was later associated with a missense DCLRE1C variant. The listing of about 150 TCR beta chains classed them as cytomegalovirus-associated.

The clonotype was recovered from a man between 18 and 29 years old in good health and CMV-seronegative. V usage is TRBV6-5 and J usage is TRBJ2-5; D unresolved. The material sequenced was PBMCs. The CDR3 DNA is TGTGCCAGCAGTTACAGACCAGGAGAGACCCAGTACTTC. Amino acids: CASSYRPGETQYF.